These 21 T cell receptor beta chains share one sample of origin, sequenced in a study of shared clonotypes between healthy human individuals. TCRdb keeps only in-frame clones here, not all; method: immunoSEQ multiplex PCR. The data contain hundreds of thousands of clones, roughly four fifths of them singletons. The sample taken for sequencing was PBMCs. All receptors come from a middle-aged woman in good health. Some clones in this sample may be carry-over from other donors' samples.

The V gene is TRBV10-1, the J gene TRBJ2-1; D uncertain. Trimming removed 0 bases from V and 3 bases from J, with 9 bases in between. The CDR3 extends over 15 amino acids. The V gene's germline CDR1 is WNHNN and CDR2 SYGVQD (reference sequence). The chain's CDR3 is CASSESAGDYNEQFF. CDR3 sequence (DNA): TGCGCCAGCAGTGAGTCGGCTGGGGACTACAATGAGCAGTTCTTC.

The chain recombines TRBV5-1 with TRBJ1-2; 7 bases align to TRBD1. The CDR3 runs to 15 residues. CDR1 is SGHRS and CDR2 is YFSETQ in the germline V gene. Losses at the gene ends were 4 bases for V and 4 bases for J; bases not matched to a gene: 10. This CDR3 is CASSESGTAFYGYTF. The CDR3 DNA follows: TGCGCCAGCAGCGAATCCGGGACAGCTTTCTATGGCTACACCTTC.

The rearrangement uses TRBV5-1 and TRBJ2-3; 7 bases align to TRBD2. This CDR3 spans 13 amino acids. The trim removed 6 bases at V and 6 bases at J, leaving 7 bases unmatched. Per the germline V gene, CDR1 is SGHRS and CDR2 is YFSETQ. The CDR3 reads CASTLGGTDTQYF. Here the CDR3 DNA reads TGCGCCAGCACCCTGGGGGGGACCGATACGCAGTATTTT. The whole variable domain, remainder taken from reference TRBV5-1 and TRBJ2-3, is KAGVTQTPRYLIKTRGQQVTLSCSPISGHRSVSWYQQTPGQGLQFLFEYFSETQRNKGNFPGRFSGRQFSNSRSEMNVSTLELGDSALYLCASTLGGTDTQYFGPGTRLTVL.

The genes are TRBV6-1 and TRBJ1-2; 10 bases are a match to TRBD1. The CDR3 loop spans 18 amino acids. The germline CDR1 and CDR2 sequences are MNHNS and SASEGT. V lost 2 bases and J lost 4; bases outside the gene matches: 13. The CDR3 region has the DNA TGTGCCAGCAGTGAACCCCGGGACAGGGGCTACGGAGCCTATGGCTACACCTTC. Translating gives CASSEPRDRGYGAYGYTF.

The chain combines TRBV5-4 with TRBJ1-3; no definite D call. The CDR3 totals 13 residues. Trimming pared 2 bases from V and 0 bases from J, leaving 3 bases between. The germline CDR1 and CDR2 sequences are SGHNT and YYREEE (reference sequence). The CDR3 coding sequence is TGTGCCAGCAGCTTATCCTCTGGAAACACCATATATTTT. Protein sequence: CASSLSSGNTIYF.

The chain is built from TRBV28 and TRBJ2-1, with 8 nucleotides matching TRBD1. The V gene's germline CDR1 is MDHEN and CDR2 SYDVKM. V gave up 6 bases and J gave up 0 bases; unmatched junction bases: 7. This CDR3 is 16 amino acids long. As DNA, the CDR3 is TGTGCCAGCAGAGGGGACAGGTCCGGCTCCTACAATGAGCAGTTCTTC. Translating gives CASRGDRSGSYNEQFF.

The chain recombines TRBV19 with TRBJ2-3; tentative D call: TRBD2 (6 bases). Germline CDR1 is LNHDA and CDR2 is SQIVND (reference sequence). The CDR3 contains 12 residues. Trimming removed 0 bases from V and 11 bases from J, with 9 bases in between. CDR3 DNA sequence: TGTGCCAGTAGTATAGATGTGGGAGGGCAGTATTTT. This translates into CASSIDVGGQYF.

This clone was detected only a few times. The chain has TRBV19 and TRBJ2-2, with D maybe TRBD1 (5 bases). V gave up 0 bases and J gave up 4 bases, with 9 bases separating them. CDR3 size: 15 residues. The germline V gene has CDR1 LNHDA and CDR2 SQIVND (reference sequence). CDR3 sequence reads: CASSIDRVGTGELFF. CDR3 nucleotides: TGTGCCAGTAGTATAGACAGGGTGGGCACCGGGGAGCTGTTTTTT. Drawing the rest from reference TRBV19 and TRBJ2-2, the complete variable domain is DGGITQSPKYLFRKEGQNVTLSCEQNLNHDAMYWYRQDPGQGLRLIYYSQIVNDFQKGDIAEGYSVSREKKESFPLTVTSAQKNPTAFYLCASSIDRVGTGELFFGEGSRLTVL.

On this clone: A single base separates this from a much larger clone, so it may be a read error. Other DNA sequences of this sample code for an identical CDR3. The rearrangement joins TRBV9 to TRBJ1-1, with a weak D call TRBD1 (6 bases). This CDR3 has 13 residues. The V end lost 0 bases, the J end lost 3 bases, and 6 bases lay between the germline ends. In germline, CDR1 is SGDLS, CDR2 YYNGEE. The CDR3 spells CASSVGTDTEAFF. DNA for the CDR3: TGTGCCAGCAGCGTAGGGACAGACACTGAAGCTTTCTTT.

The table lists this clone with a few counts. The CDR3 coding sequence is TGCGCCAGCAGCCTTCACCAAGGGGGGATCAGCACTGAAGCTTTCTTT. Its protein is CASSLHQGGISTEAFF. V gene TRBV4-1 combines with J gene TRBJ1-1, with D maybe TRBD1 (6 bases). This CDR3 contains 16 residues. Deletions cut 4 bases from V and 4 bases from J, with 19 bases between. Germline CDR1 MGHRA, CDR2 YSYEKL.

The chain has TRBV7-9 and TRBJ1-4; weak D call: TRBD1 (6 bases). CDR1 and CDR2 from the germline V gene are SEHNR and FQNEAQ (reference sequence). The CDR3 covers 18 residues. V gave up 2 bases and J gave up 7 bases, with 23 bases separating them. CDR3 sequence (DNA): TGTGCCAGCAGCTTATATTTGTTTGGGGGCGAGGTTGGTGAAAAACTGTTTTTT. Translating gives CASSLYLFGGEVGEKLFF.

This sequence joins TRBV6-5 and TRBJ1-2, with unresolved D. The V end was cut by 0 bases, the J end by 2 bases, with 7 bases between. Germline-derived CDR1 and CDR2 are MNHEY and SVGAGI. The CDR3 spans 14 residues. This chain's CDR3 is CASSYSRTNYGYTF. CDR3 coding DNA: TGTGCCAGCAGTTACTCCCGAACGAACTATGGCTACACCTTC.

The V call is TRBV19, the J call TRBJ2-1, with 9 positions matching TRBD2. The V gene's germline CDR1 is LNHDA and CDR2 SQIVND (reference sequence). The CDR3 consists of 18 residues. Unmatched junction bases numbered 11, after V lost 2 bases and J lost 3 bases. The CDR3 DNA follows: TGTGCCAGTAGTATATCAACCCTAGCGGGGCGGTTCTACAATGAGCAGTTCTTC. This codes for CASSISTLAGRFYNEQFF.

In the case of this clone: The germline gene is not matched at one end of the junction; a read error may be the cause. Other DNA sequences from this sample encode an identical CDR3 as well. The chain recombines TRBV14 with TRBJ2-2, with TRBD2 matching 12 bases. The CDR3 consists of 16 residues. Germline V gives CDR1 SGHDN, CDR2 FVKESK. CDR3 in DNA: TGCGCCAGCAGCCCCCGACTAGCGGGGGACACCGGGGAGCTGTTTTTT. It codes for CASSPRLAGDTGELFF.

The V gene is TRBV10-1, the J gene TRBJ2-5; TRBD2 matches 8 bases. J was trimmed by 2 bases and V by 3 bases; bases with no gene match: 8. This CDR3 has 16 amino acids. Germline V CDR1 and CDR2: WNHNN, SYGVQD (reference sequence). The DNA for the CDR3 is TGCGCCAGCAGTGAAGGAAGCGGGAGTGTGCAAGAGACCCAGTACTTC. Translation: CASSEGSGSVQETQYF.

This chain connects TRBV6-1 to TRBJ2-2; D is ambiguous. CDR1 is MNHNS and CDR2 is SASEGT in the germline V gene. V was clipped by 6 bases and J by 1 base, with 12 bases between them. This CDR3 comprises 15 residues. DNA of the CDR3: TGTGCCAGCAGGGCCCAGGCGGTGAACACCGGGGAGCTGTTTTTT. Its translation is CASRAQAVNTGELFF.

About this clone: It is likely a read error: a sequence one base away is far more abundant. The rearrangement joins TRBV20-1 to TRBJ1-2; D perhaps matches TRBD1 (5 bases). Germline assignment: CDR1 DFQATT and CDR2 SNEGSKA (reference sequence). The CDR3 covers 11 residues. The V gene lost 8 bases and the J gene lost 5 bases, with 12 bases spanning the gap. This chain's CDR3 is CSTDSVYGYTF. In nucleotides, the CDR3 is TGCAGTACCGACAGTGTGTATGGCTACACCTTC.

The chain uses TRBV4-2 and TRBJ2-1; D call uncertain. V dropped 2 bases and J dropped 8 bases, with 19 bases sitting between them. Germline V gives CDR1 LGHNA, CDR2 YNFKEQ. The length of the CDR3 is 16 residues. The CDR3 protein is CASSQTQVARYYEQFF. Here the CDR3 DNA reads TGTGCCAGCAGCCAAACCCAGGTGGCCAGGTACTATGAGCAGTTCTTC.

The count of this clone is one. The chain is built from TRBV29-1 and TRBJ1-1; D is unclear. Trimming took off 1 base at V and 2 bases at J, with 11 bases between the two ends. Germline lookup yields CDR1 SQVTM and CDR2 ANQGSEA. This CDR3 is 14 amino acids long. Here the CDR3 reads CSVEVGRSNTEAFF. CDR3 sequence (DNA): TGCAGCGTTGAAGTCGGCAGAAGTAACACTGAAGCTTTCTTT.

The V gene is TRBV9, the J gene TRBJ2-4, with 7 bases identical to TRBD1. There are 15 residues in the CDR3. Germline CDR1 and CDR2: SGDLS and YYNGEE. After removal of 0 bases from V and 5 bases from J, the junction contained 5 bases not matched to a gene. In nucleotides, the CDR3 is TGTGCCAGCAGCGTAGCCCAAACAGGGGAAAACATTCAGTACTTC. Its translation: CASSVAQTGENIQYF. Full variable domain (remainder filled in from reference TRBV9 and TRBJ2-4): DSGVTQTPKHLITATGQRVTLRCSPRSGDLSVYWYQQSLDQGLQFLIQYYNGEERAKGNILERFSAQQFPDLHSELNLSSLELGDSALYFCASSVAQTGENIQYFGAGTRLSVL.

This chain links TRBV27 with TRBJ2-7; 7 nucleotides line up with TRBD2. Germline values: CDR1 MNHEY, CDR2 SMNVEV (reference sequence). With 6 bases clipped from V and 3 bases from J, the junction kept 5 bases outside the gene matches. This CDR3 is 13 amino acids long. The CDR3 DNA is TGTGCCAGCAGCTACGGACTAGACTACGAGCAGTACTTC. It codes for CASSYGLDYEQYF.